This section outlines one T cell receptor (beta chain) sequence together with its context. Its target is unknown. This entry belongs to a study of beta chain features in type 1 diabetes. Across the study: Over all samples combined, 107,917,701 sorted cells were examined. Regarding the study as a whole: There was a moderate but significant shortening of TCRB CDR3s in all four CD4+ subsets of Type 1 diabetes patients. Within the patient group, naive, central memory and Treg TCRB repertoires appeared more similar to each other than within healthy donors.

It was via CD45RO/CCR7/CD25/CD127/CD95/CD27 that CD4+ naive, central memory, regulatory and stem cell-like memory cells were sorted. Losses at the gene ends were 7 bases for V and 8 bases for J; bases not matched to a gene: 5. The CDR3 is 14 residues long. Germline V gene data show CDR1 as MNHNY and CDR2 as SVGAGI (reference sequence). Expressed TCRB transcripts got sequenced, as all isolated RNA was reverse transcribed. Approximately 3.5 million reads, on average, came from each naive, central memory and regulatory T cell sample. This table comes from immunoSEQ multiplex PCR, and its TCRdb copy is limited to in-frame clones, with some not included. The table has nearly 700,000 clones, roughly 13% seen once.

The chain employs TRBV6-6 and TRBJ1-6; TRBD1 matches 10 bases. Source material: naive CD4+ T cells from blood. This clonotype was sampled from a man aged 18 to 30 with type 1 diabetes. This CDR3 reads CASTGQGIDSPLHF. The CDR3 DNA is TGTGCCAGCACGGGACAGGGGATAGATTCACCCCTCCACTTT.